The 22 T cell receptor beta chains below were found in one sample sequenced in a study of CD8+CD57+ T cells in acquired aplastic anemia. TCR beta VDJ and CDR3 profiles were obtained from a genomic DNA template. MiXCR was run by TCRdb on the reads, yielding one entry per CDR3 protein. In the table there are hundreds of thousands of distinct CDR3 sequences, around 30% of which are singletons. Patients chosen for sequencing had shown CD8+CD57+ cell expansion by flow cytometry. Source material: sorted CD4+, CD8+, or CD8+CD57+ T cells (not recorded which) from PBMCs. These receptors were taken from a human donor with aplastic anemia.

Only a few counts were recorded for this clonotype. The chain combines TRBV2 with TRBJ2-5; 7 positions agree with TRBD2. V was pared by 7 bases and J by 3 bases, with 8 bases of the junction left unmatched. The germline CDR1 and CDR2 sequences are SNHLY and FYNNEI. The CDR3 covers 14 residues. CDR3: CASTSVLAEETQYF. For the CDR3, the DNA is TGTGCCAGCACCTCTGTTCTAGCGGAAGAGACCCAGTACTTC.

Remarks on this clonotype: The CDR3 does not close with the conserved phenylalanine or tryptophan, likely indicating a read error. This chain joins TRBV3-1 and TRBJ1-6; D possibly corresponds to TRBD1 (5 bases). Germline assignment: CDR1 LGHDT and CDR2 YNNKEL (reference sequence). V gave up 5 bases and J gave up 9 bases, with 14 bases separating them. The CDR3 length is 14 residues. This CDR3 is CASSGTGGTSPLHY. The CDR3 DNA sequence: TGTGCCAGCAGCGGGACGGGTGGGACTTCACCCCTCCACTAT.

This clonotype was observed at least ten times. The chain couples TRBV19 to TRBJ2-5; TRBD2 matches 7 bases. V shed 6 bases and J 5 bases; nucleotides not matched to a gene: 6. Germline CDR1 is LNHDA and CDR2 is SQIVND (reference sequence). The length of the CDR3 is 13 residues. The CDR3 spells CASRPGGRETQYF. The CDR3, as DNA: TGTGCCAGTAGACCCGGGGGGAGGGAGACCCAGTACTTC.

This clonotype has at least ten counts. V usage is TRBV20-1 and J usage is TRBJ1-6; D not certain. Germline CDR1 and CDR2: DFQATT and SNEGSKA (reference sequence). The CDR3 has 14 residues. V was pared by 2 bases and J by 7 bases, with 12 bases between. CDR3 sequence reads: CSARRDGANSPLHF. The CDR3 nucleotides are TGCAGTGCTAGAAGAGACGGAGCGAATTCACCCCTCCACTTT.

This clonotype appeared a single time. The junction differs from germline at one of its ends, possibly a read error. The chain has TRBV7-8 and TRBJ2-7; D perhaps matches TRBD2 (6 bases). This CDR3 comprises 8 residues. Germline CDR1 reads SGHVS; CDR2 reads FQNEAQ. CDR3 coding DNA: TGTGCCAGCAGCGAGCGGGACTTC. Its protein product is CASSERDF.

Note on this clonotype: A much more abundant neighbour one base away suggests this may be a read error. The chain recombines TRBV19 with TRBJ2-1, with TRBD1 matching 8 bases. Trimming removed 6 bases from V and 6 bases from J; junction bases left unmatched: 4. The germline gives CDR1 LNHDA, CDR2 SQIVND (reference sequence). The CDR3 runs 13 residues. In nucleotides, the CDR3 is TGTGCCAGTAGACTGGACAGGGTCAATGAGCAGTTCTTC. This translates into CASRLDRVNEQFF.

The chain combines TRBV27 with TRBJ2-1, with D possibly being TRBD2 (5 bases). This CDR3 has 16 residues. CDR1 is MNHEY and CDR2 is SMNVEV in the germline V gene (reference sequence). V lost 1 base and J lost 5, with 15 bases in between. In DNA form, the CDR3 reads TGTGCCAGCAGTTTATTATCGGGGAGAAGCGACAATGAGCAGTTCTTC. Its protein is CASSLLSGRSDNEQFF.

This clonotype was detected ten times or more. J is TRBJ2-7 and V is TRBV10-2; 8 bases fit TRBD1. V lost 5 bases to trimming and J lost 2 bases; unmatched junction nucleotides: 5. This CDR3 is built from 14 residues. CDR1 is WSHSY and CDR2 is SAAADI in the germline V gene. DNA of the CDR3: TGCGCCAGCAGTTTTAGGACAGGGCCCTACGAGCAGTACTTC. It specifies CASSFRTGPYEQYF.

This clonotype was counted ten times or more. The chain employs TRBV2 and TRBJ1-5; D unclear. The V end lost 6 bases, the J end lost 1 base, and 4 bases lay between the germline ends. The germline CDR1 and CDR2 sequences are SNHLY and FYNNEI. CDR3 size: 12 residues. The CDR3 region has the DNA TGTGCCAGCAGCCAGAGCAATCAGCCCCAGCATTTT. This sequence encodes CASSQSNQPQHF.

This clonotype was found many times. This chain uses TRBV20-1 with TRBJ1-6; the match to TRBD1 covers 8 bases. The germline CDR1 and CDR2 sequences are DFQATT and SNEGSKA (reference sequence). The CDR3 runs 13 residues. With 6 bases clipped from V and 10 bases from J, the junction kept 8 bases outside the gene matches. CDR3 amino acids: CSASTGGPSPLHF. The DNA for the CDR3 is TGCAGTGCCAGCACAGGGGGTCCCTCACCCCTCCACTTT.

About this clonotype itself: A much larger clone sits a single nucleotide away, making a read error possible. J is TRBJ1-2 and V is TRBV11-2, with a tentative D call TRBD1 (6 bases). CDR1 is SGHAT, CDR2 FQNNGV, per germline. The CDR3 runs 14 residues. CDR3: CVSSLDTGHYGYTF. The CDR3 DNA reads as TGTGTCAGCAGCTTAGATACAGGGCACTATGGCTACACCTTC.

The chain combines TRBV11-2 with TRBJ2-3, with 11 positions matching TRBD2. The CDR3 length is 15 residues. Germline CDR1 and CDR2: SGHAT and FQNNGV. The ends lost 5 bases at V and 6 bases at J; junction bases unmatched: 7. The CDR3 here is CASSLTSGGHDTQYF. CDR3 in DNA: TGTGCCAGCAGCCTAACTAGCGGGGGTCACGATACGCAGTATTTT.

Notes on this clonotype: A much larger clone differs from this one at a single base, so this may be a read error. This chain joins TRBV2 and TRBJ1-1; D possibly corresponds to TRBD1 (6 bases). There are 13 residues in the CDR3. Trimming removed 6 bases at V and 5 bases at J, with 13 bases between. Germline V lookup: CDR1 SNHLY, CDR2 FYNNEI. Here the CDR3 DNA reads TGTGCCAGCAGAACCTCCCAGGGGACTGAAGCTTTCTTT. Translation: CASRTSQGTEAFF.

The table lists this clonotype with a few counts. Germline is not matched at one junction end, which may reflect a read error. The J gene is TRBJ2-7, the V gene TRBV6-1; maybe TRBD2 (5 bases). From germline, CDR1 is MNHNS and CDR2 SASEGT. This CDR3 contains 12 residues. DNA of the CDR3: TGTGCCAGCAGGAGACCGGGAAGGGAGCGGTACTTC. This encodes CASRRPGRERYF.

Points on this clonotype: This may stem from a read error, because a much larger clone lies one nucleotide away. The V call is TRBV9, the J call TRBJ1-2; a possible D gene is TRBD1 (5 bases). The germline V gene has CDR1 SGDLS and CDR2 YYNGEE. There are 15 residues in the CDR3. The CDR3 DNA is TGTGCCAGCATGCCTGTGGGACGGCTGAACTATGGCTACGCCTTC. This encodes CASMPVGRLNYGYAF.

For this clonotype: With a much larger clone just one base away, this may be a read error. The CDR3 DNA reads as TGTGCCAGCAGCTTAAGACAGGGCGCAGATACGCAGTATTTT. As protein: CASSLRQGADTQYF. The V gene is TRBV7-6, the J gene TRBJ2-3; 7 nucleotides align to TRBD1. Per germline, CDR1 SGHVS and CDR2 FNYEAQ. This CDR3 has 14 residues. The junction had 3 bases not matched to a gene; V was cut back by 2 bases and J by 4 bases.

This clonotype was seen more than once but under ten times. The chain joins TRBV3-1 to TRBJ1-6; D not certain. Trimming took 0 bases from V and 13 from J, leaving 7 bases between them. There are 12 residues in the CDR3. Germline-derived CDR1 and CDR2 are LGHDT and YNNKEL (reference sequence). CDR3 coding DNA: TGTGCCAGCAGCCAAGAAGTGGGCCCCCTCCACTTT. This codes for CASSQEVGPLHF.

The sample holds many counts of this clonotype. V is TRBV2 and J is TRBJ2-1; TRBD1 aligns across 9 bases. The CDR3 has 13 residues. The V segment lost 9 bases and the J segment 5 bases; nucleotides outside the gene matches: 5. Germline CDR1 reads SNHLY; CDR2 reads FYNNEI. This CDR3 reads CARRTGANNEQFF. CDR3 nucleotide sequence: TGTGCCAGAAGGACAGGGGCAAACAATGAGCAGTTCTTC.

This clonotype was counted only a few times. The rearrangement links TRBV20-1 to TRBJ1-4; tentatively, D is TRBD1 (6 bases). The CDR3 loop spans 15 amino acids. The germline V and J ends were trimmed by 0 bases and 4 bases, with 12 bases remaining between them. Germline CDR1 DFQATT, CDR2 SNEGSKA (reference sequence). CDR3 sequence: CSARDQGTYNEKLFF. The CDR3, as DNA: TGCAGTGCTAGAGATCAGGGGACCTATAATGAAAAACTGTTTTTT.

As to this clonotype: This is likely a read error, given that the CDR3 carries no conserved phenylalanine or tryptophan at its end. The chain employs TRBV20-1 and TRBJ1-1; no clear D gene. CDR1 is DFQATT, CDR2 SNEGSKA, per germline (reference sequence). Trimming left V 1 base short and J 4 bases short, with 4 bases between. The CDR3 totals 11 residues. The CDR3 here is CSARGSTEAFL. Written as DNA, the CDR3 is TGCAGTGCTAGAGGGAGCACTGAAGCTTTCCTT.

This clonotype was detected many times. At one boundary the junction diverges from the germline segment, which might be a read error. V is TRBV7-7 and J is TRBJ2-5; 7 bases are a match to TRBD2. CDR1 and CDR2 from the germline V gene are SSHAT and FNYEAQ (reference sequence). This CDR3 spans 15 amino acids. CDR3 nucleotides: TGTGCTAGCAGTCCACTGGCGGGAGCGGGGGAGACCCAGTACTTC. Its translation: CASSPLAGAGETQYF.

CDR3 sequence (DNA): TGTGCCAGCAGCGGGGTGGGGACAGGAATCGGGTACACTGAAGCTTTCTTT. Its protein is CASSGVGTGIGYTEAFF. The V gene is TRBV11-1, the J gene TRBJ1-1; TRBD1 aligns across 8 bases. V lost 5 bases to trimming and J lost 3 bases; unmatched junction nucleotides: 14. This CDR3 has 17 residues. Germline CDR1 SGHAT, CDR2 FQDESV (reference sequence).